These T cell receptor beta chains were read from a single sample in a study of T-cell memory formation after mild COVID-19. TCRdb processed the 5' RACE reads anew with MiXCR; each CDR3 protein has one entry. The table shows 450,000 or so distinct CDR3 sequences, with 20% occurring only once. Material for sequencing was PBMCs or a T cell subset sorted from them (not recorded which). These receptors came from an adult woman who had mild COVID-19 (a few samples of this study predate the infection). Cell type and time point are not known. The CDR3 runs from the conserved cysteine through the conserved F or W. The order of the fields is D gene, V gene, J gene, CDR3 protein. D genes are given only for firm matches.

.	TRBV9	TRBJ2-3	CASSVDHADTQYF
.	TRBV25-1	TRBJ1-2	CASSPERSWGYGYTF
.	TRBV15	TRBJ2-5	CATSRVGETQYF
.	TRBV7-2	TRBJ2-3	CASSLAYTSTDTQYF
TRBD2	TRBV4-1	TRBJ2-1	CASSQDLAGGRNEQFF
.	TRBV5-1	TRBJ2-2	CASSIQHTGELFF
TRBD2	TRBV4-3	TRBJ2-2	CASSPRLAGGPTGELFF
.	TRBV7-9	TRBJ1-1	CASSLFPGEAFF
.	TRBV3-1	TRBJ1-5	CASSQDVGDQPQHF
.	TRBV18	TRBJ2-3	CASSLGRTRDTQYF
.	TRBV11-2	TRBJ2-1	CASSFDRGAYNEQFF
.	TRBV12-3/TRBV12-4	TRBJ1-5	CASTSSNQPQHF
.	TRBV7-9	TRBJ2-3	CASSFGTQGTDTQYF
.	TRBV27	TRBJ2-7	CASSFKSGYEQYF
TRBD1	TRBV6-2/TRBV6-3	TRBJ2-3	CASSSDRGSTDTQYF
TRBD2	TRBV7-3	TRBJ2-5	CASSIGLARQETQYF
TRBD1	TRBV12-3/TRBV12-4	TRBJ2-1	CASSSLTGGFDEQFF
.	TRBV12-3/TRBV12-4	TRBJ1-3	CASSFSSGRSGNTIYF
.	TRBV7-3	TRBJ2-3	CASSLIPGPTQYF